The 10 T cell receptor beta chains given below trace back to one sample, sequenced in a study of CD8+ T cells in alopecia areata. Extracted from the samples, RNA was reverse transcribed into cDNA to serve as the sequencing template. Using immunoSEQ multiplex PCR, the repertoire was profiled, and TCRdb retains in-frame clones only, with some absent. This sample has about 210,000 clones, with 40% to 45% found just once. Indicated treatment: oral pan-JAK inhibitor, 5-10 mg twice daily. Sequencing used CD4+ T cells sorted from blood, obtained around week 36, from a patient treated with tofacitinib. The source of these receptors is a human donor with alopecia areata.

The genes are TRBV5-1 and TRBJ1-1; 7 bases agree with TRBD1. Germline lookup yields CDR1 SGHRS and CDR2 YFSETQ. V lost 0 bases to trimming and J lost 10 bases; unmatched junction nucleotides: 12. CDR3 length equals 15 residues. CDR3 protein: CASSLAAGGRVGAFF. CDR3 nucleotides: TGCGCCAGCAGCTTGGCGGCAGGGGGACGAGTAGGAGCTTTCTTT.

V is TRBV7-8 and J is TRBJ2-1; 9 bases match TRBD2. The CDR3 runs 16 residues. Germline CDR1 SGHVS, CDR2 FQNEAQ. V dropped 5 bases and J dropped 8; count of bases not matched to a gene: 13. In DNA, the CDR3 is TGTGCCAGCAGCCCGCCCCGAGTAGCGGGAGTCCATGAGCAGTTCTTC. Its translation is CASSPPRVAGVHEQFF.

This chain uses TRBV7-8 with TRBJ2-7; 8 bases are shared with TRBD2. Germline CDR1 and CDR2: SGHVS and FQNEAQ. V lost 1 base and J lost 0; bases outside the gene matches: 11. There are 18 residues in the CDR3. The CDR3 coding sequence is TGTGCCAGCAGCTTAGTTGTGTTTTCAGGGACTAGCTCCTACGAGCAGTACTTC. This sequence encodes CASSLVVFSGTSSYEQYF.

The V gene is TRBV11-1, the J gene TRBJ2-5; D is possibly TRBD2 (5 bases). Trimming pared 5 bases from V and 1 base from J, leaving 11 bases between. The germline V gene encodes CDR1 SGHAT and CDR2 FQDESV (reference sequence). The CDR3 totals 14 residues. CDR3 residues: CASSTQRSQETQYF. CDR3 nucleotides: TGTGCCAGCAGCACCCAGCGGTCCCAAGAGACCCAGTACTTC.

The rearrangement links TRBV25-1 to TRBJ2-1, with 10 bases identical to TRBD1. Germline V CDR1 and CDR2: MGHDK, SYGVNS. This CDR3 has 14 amino acids. V dropped 5 bases and J dropped 9; count of bases not matched to a gene: 7. The chain's CDR3 is CASSWTGGDTEQFF. In nucleotides, the CDR3 is TGTGCCAGCAGTTGGACAGGGGGGGATACTGAGCAGTTCTTC.

This clone showed up just a few times. The chain couples TRBV7-2 to TRBJ2-2, with TRBD2 matching 10 bases. This CDR3 is built from 18 residues. Germline values: CDR1 SGHTA, CDR2 FQGNSA. The V and J ends lost 2 bases and 2 bases, in that order; junction bases with no gene match: 8. Here the CDR3 DNA reads TGTGCCAGCAGCTTACTGTTGCTAGCGGGAGTAAACACCGGGGAGCTGTTTTTT. Translated: CASSLLLLAGVNTGELFF.

The chain has TRBV18 and TRBJ2-7; 7 bases agree with TRBD2. Germline V lookup: CDR1 KGHSH, CDR2 LQKENI. Trimming took 1 base from V and 2 from J; bases not matched to a gene: 5. CDR3 length: 15 amino acids. Here the CDR3 reads CASSPQLAFAYEQYF. CDR3 bases: TGTGCCAGCTCACCACAACTAGCGTTCGCCTACGAGCAGTACTTC.

The chain uses TRBV18 and TRBJ2-4, with a tentative D call TRBD2 (6 bases). Germline CDR1 KGHSH, CDR2 LQKENI. There are 17 residues in the CDR3. Trimming shortened V by 4 bases and J by 0 bases, and 16 bases separated the two germline ends. CDR3 sequence reads: CASSQSGTALAKNIQYF. CDR3 bases: TGTGCCAGCTCACAGTCCGGGACTGCACTAGCCAAAAACATTCAGTACTTC.

The rearrangement uses TRBV29-1 and TRBJ2-5; D gene unclear. Germline lookup yields CDR1 SQVTM and CDR2 ANQGSEA. V gave up 3 bases and J gave up 4 bases, with 18 bases separating them. The CDR3 totals 15 residues. Here the CDR3 reads CSVDDRAHGGETQYF. The CDR3 DNA is TGCAGCGTTGATGACCGGGCCCACGGCGGAGAGACCCAGTACTTC.

The rearrangement links TRBV15 to TRBJ2-2; possible D gene TRBD2, 6 bases. The CDR3 extends over 13 amino acids. Deletions cut 3 bases from V and 7 bases from J, with 9 bases between. CDR1 LNHNV and CDR2 YYDKDF come from the germline V gene (reference sequence). Here the CDR3 DNA reads TGTGCCACCAGCAGGGGAGGCCGCGGGGAGCTGTTTTTT. Encoded protein: CATSRGGRGELFF.